This T cell receptor (beta chain) was identified during a study of blood T cell repertoires in COVID-19. Study-level information: Sites across the United States, Italy and Spain contributed samples from acute and convalescent COVID-19. T cells, B-cell-depleted T cells, or PBMCs provided the cDNA or gDNA that served as material.

The CDR3 sequence is 13 residues long. The V gene lost 2 bases and the J gene lost 5 bases, with 9 bases spanning the gap. Germline V CDR1 and CDR2: SNHLY, FYNNEI. Methods used by the authors: Estimation of nucleated cell counts was performed using reference gene primer amplification. Data came from immunoSEQ multiplex PCR; TCRdb stores just in-frame clones and leaves some out. V, J and clone size derive from that table, while D and trimming were established from the DNA sequence. The sample comprises roughly 66,000 clones, 91% of which are singletons, and 6% to 8% rests with the top ten. This sequence originates from a human donor in a cohort sampled during active COVID-19. The J gene is TRBJ1-2, the V gene TRBV2, with no clear D. Material for sequencing was peripheral blood. The CDR3 nucleotides read TGTGCCAGCAGTGAACTTGGCAGTTATGGCTACACCTTC. Translation gives CASSELGSYGYTF. The whole variable domain, remainder taken from reference TRBV2 and TRBJ1-2, is EPEVTQTPSHQVTQMGQEVILRCVPISNHLYFYWYRQILGQKVEFLVSFYNNEISEKSEIFDDQFSVERPDGSNFTLKIRSTKLEDSAMYFCASSELGSYGYTFGSGTRLTVV.